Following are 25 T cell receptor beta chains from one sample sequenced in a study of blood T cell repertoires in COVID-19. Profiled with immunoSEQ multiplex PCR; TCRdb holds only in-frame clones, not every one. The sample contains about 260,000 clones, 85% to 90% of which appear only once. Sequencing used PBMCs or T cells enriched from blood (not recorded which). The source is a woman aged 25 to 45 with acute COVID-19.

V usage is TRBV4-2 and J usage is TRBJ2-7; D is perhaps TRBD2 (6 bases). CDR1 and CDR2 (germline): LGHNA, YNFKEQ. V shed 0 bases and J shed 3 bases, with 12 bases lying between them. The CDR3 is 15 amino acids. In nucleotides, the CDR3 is TGTGCCAGCAGCCAAGATCTCGTCGGGAGCTACGAGCAGTACTTC. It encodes CASSQDLVGSYEQYF.

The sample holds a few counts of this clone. In nucleotides, the CDR3 is TGTGCCAGCAGCGGCGGGTCATCCTACGAGCAGTACTTC. Translated, it gives CASSGGSSYEQYF. The chain couples TRBV4-2 to TRBJ2-7; possible D gene TRBD2, 5 bases. Trimming removed 5 bases from V and 1 base from J, with 9 bases in between. Germline assignment: CDR1 LGHNA and CDR2 YNFKEQ. This CDR3 has 13 residues.

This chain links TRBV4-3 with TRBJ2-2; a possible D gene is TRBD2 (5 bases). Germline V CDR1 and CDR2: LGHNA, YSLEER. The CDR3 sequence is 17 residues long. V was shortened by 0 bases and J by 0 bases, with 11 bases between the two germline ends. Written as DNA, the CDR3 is TGCGCCAGCAGCCAAGATGGACTCCAAGCGAACACCGGGGAGCTGTTTTTT. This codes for CASSQDGLQANTGELFF.

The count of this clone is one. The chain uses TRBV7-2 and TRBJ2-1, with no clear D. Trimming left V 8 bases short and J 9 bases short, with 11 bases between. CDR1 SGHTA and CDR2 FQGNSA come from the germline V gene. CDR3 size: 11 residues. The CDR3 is CASQSGIEQFF. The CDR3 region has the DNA TGTGCCAGCCAAAGTGGCATTGAGCAGTTCTTC.

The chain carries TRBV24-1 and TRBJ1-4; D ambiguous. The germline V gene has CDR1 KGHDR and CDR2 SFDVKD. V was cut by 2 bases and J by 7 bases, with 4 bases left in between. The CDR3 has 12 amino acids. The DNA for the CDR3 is TGTGCCACCAGTGATTCCTCTGAAAAACTGTTTTTT. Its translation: CATSDSSEKLFF.

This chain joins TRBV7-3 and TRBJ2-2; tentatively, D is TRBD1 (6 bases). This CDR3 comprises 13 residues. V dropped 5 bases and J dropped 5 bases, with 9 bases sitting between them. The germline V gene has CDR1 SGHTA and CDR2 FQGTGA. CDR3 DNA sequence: TGTGCCAGCAGCCTAGACAGGACCGGGGAGCTGTTTTTT. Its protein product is CASSLDRTGELFF.

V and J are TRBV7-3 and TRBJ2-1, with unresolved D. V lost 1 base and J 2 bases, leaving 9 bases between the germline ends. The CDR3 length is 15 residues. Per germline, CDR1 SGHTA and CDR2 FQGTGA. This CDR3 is CASSLNSPAYNEQFF. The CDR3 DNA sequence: TGTGCCAGCAGCTTAAATAGCCCCGCCTACAATGAGCAGTTCTTC.

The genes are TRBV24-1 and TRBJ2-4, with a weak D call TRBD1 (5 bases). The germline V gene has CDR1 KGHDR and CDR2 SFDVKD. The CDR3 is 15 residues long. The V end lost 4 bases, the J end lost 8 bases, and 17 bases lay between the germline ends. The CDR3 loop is CATSEGRPGEDIQYF. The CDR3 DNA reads TGTGCCACCAGTGAGGGGCGTCCCGGAGAGGACATTCAGTACTTC.

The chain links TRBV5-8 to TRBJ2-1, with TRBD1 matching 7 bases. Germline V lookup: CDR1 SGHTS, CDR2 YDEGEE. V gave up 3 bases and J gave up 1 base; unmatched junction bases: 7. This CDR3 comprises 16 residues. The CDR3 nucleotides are TGTGCCAGCAGCTCCCAGACAGGGCCTTCCTACAATGAGCAGTTCTTC. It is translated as CASSSQTGPSYNEQFF.

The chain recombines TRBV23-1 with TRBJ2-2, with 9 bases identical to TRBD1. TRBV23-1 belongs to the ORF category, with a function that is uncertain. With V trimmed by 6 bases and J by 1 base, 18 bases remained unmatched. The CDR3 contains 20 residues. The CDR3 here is CASRPIQRGQGWKNTGELFF. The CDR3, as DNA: TGCGCCAGCAGGCCCATTCAGAGGGGACAGGGTTGGAAGAACACCGGGGAGCTGTTTTTT.

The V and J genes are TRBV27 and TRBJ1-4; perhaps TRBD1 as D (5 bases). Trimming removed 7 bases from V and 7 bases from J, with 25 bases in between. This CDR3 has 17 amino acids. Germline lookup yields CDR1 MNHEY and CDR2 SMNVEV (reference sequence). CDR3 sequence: CASTDHGATALGEKLFF. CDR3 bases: TGTGCCAGCACCGACCATGGGGCGACGGCCCTTGGTGAAAAACTGTTTTTT.

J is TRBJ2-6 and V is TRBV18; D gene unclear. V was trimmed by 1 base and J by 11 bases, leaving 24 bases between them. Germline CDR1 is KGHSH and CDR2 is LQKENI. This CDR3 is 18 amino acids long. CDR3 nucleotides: TGTGCCAGCTCACCACTCACGTTATCGGCAGGCCCAACGGACGTCCTGACTTTC. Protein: CASSPLTLSAGPTDVLTF. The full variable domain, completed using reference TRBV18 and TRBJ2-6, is NAGVMQNPRHLVRRRGQEARLRCSPMKGHSHVYWYRQLPEEGLKFMVYLQKENIIDESGMPKERFSAEFPKEGPSILRIQQVVRGDSAAYFCASSPLTLSAGPTDVLTFGAGSRLTVL.

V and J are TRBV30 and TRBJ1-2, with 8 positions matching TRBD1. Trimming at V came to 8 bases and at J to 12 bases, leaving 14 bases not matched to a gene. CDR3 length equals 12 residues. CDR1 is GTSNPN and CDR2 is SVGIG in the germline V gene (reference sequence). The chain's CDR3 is CAGSDRGSENTF. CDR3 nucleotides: TGTGCCGGAAGCGACAGGGGCAGTGAGAACACCTTC.

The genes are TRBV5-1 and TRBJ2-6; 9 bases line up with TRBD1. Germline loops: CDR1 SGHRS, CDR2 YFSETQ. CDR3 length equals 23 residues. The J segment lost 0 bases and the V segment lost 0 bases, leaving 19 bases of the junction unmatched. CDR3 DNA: TGCGCCAGCAGCTTGGTCAGGGTGACTCCGGGACAGGGACCGTTCTCTGGGGCCAACGTCCTGACTTTC. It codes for CASSLVRVTPGQGPFSGANVLTF.

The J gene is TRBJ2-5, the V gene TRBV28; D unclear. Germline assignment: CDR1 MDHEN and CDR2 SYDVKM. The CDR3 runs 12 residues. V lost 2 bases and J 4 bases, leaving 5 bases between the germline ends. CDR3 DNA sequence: TGTGCCAGCAGTTTACCCGGAGAGACCCAGTACTTC. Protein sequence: CASSLPGETQYF.

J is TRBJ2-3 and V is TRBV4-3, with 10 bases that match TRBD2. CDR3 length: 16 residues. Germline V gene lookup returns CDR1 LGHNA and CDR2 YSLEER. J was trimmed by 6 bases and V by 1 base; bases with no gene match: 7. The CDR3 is CASSQAGLAVPDTQYF. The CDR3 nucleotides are TGCGCCAGCAGCCAAGCTGGACTAGCGGTCCCGGATACGCAGTATTTT.

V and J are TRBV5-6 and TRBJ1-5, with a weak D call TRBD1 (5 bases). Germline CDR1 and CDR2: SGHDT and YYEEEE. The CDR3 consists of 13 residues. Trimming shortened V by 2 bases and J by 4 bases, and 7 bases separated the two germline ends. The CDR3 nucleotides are TGTGCCAGCAGCTTCGGGGGGAATCAGCCCCAGCATTTT. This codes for CASSFGGNQPQHF.

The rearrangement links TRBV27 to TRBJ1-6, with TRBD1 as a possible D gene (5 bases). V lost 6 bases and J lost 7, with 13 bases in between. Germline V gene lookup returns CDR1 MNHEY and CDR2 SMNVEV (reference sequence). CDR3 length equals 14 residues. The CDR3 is CASSLKGRNSPLHF. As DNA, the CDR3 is TGTGCCAGCAGCTTAAAGGGGAGGAATTCACCCCTCCACTTT.

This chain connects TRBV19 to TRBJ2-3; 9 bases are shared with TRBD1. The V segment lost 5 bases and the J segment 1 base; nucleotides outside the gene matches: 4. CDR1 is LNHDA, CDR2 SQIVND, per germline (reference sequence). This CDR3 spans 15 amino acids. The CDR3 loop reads CASSSRTGGTDTQYF. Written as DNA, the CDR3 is TGTGCCAGTAGTTCTCGGACAGGGGGCACAGATACGCAGTATTTT.

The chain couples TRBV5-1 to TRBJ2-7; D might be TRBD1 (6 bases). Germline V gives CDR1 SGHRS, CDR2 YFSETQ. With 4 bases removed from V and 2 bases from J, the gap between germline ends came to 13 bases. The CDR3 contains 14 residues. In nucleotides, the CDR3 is TGCGCCAGCAGCCGCCGGACAGCTCCCTACGAGCAGTACTTC. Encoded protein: CASSRRTAPYEQYF.

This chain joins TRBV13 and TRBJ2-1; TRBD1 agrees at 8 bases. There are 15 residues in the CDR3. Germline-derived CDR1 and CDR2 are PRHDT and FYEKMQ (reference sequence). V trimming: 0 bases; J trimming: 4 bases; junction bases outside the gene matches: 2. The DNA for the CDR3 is TGTGCCAGCAGCTTAGGGACAGGGGAATACAATGAGCAGTTCTTC. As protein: CASSLGTGEYNEQFF.

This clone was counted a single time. The CDR3 coding sequence is TGCGCCAGCAAGGGGGACGGAGTTGGCTACACCTTC. Protein sequence: CASKGDGVGYTF. This chain joins TRBV10-2 and TRBJ1-2; the D gene is possibly TRBD1 (6 bases). This CDR3 contains 12 residues. Trimming took off 7 bases at V and 7 bases at J, with 13 bases between the two ends. Germline CDR1 and CDR2: WSHSY and SAAADI.

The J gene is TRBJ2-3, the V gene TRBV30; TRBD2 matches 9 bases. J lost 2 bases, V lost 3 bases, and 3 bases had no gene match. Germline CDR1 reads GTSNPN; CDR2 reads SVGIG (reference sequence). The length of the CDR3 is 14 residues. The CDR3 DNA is TGTGCCTGGAGCGGACTAGCGAACACAGATACGCAGTATTTT. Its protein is CAWSGLANTDTQYF.

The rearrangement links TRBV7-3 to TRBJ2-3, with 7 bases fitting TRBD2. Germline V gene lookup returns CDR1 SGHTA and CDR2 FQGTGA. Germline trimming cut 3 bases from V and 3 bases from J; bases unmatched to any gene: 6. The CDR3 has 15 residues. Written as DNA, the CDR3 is TGTGCCAGCAGCTTCGGCGGGAGATTTACAGATACGCAGTATTTT. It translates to CASSFGGRFTDTQYF.

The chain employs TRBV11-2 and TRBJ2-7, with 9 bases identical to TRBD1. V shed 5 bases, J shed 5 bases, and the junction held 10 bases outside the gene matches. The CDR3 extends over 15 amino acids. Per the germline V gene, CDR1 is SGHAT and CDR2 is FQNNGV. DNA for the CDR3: TGTGCCAGCAGCGGTCCCGGGACAGGGAACAACGAGCAGTACTTC. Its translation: CASSGPGTGNNEQYF. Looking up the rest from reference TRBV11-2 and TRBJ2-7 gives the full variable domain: EAGVAQSPRYKIIEKRQSVAFWCNPISGHATLYWYQQILGQGPKLLIQFQNNGVVDDSQLPKDRFSAERLKGVDSTLKIQPAKLEDSAVYLCASSGPGTGNNEQYFGPGTRLTVT.